The source of this T cell receptor beta chain is a study of T-cell reconstitution after alpha-beta-depleted transplantation in children. This clonotype is medium-sized (0.01 to 0.1%) within its sample. Germline assignment: CDR1 SQVTM and CDR2 ANQGSEA. The CDR3 is made up of 13 amino acids. V lost 0 bases and J lost 8, with 11 bases in between. Preparation of the TCRbeta library was carried out with unique molecular identifiers. TCRdb analysed the PCR reads with MiXCR anew, one entry per CDR3 protein. The sample consists of 6,500 to 10,000 distinct CDR3 sequences, around 30% of them appearing once. This sequence joins TRBV29-1 and TRBJ1-3; D unresolved. This sample comprised peripheral blood, obtained 60 days after TCRalphabeta/CD19-depleted stem cell transplant. The TCR comes from a boy under two years old who had a stem cell transplant for SCID, so the T cells may come from the graft donor. The CDR3 DNA follows: TGCAGCGTTGAAGACCTGGTTCGGGACACCATATATTTT. It codes for CSVEDLVRDTIYF.